A single sample is the source of the 26 T cell receptor beta chains below, sequenced in a study of blood T cell repertoires in COVID-19. Produced via immunoSEQ multiplex PCR; TCRdb's table is partial and in-frame only. Seen here are 200,000 to 250,000 clones, about 84% observed once, and the top ten hold 7.5% to 9%. Sequenced material: peripheral blood. Every receptor here comes from a woman over 75 with COVID-19, enrolled during active disease.

The V and J genes are TRBV9 and TRBJ1-3; no clear D. The CDR3 spans 15 residues. Germline loops: CDR1 SGDLS, CDR2 YYNGEE. Between the trimmed V and J ends, which lost 0 bases and 0 bases, there was a span of 7 bases. CDR3 DNA: TGTGCCAGCAGCGTAGGTTCGGTCTCTGGAAACACCATATATTTT. Its protein is CASSVGSVSGNTIYF.

This clone was observed once. This chain links TRBV14 with TRBJ1-1; D not resolved. This CDR3 spans 14 amino acids. With 0 bases removed from V and 8 bases from J, the gap between germline ends came to 13 bases. Germline V gene data show CDR1 as SGHDN and CDR2 as FVKESK. CDR3 protein: CASSQEVPTSEAFF. CDR3 DNA: TGTGCCAGCAGCCAAGAGGTCCCGACTTCCGAAGCTTTCTTT.

This clone appeared once. CDR3 in amino acids: CASSLEGRGVAAGREQYF. As DNA, the CDR3 is TGTGCCAGCAGCTTAGAGGGTCGTGGGGTAGCGGCCGGTCGGGAGCAGTACTTC. V usage is TRBV11-2 and J usage is TRBJ2-7; perhaps TRBD2 as D (6 bases). Trimming took off 0 bases at V and 7 bases at J, with 25 bases between the two ends. Germline assignment: CDR1 SGHAT and CDR2 FQNNGV. This CDR3 is 18 amino acids long.

The chain combines TRBV11-3 with TRBJ2-5, with a possible D match to TRBD2 (6 bases). The CDR3 runs to 14 residues. In germline, CDR1 is SGHNT, CDR2 YENEEA. V lost 1 base and J 4 bases, leaving 10 bases between the germline ends. The CDR3 protein is CASSLGGDGETQYF. The CDR3 nucleotides read TGTGCCAGCAGCTTAGGCGGGGACGGAGAGACCCAGTACTTC.

The rearrangement joins TRBV18 to TRBJ1-2; no clear D gene. The CDR3 has 14 residues. Germline V gene lookup returns CDR1 KGHSH and CDR2 LQKENI. V lost 0 bases and J 5 bases, leaving 10 bases between the germline ends. Written as DNA, the CDR3 is TGTGCCAGCTCACCACCTGAGGGAGCGTATGGCTACACCTTC. The encoded protein is CASSPPEGAYGYTF. The whole variable domain, filled in from reference TRBV18 and TRBJ1-2, reads NAGVMQNPRHLVRRRGQEARLRCSPMKGHSHVYWYRQLPEEGLKFMVYLQKENIIDESGMPKERFSAEFPKEGPSILRIQQVVRGDSAAYFCASSPPEGAYGYTFGSGTRLTVV.

The rearrangement links TRBV20-1 to TRBJ2-1; possible D gene TRBD2, 5 bases. The germline V and J ends were trimmed by 8 bases and 1 base, with 6 bases remaining between them. The CDR3 covers 11 residues. Germline loops: CDR1 DFQATT, CDR2 SNEGSKA (reference sequence). CDR3 coding DNA: TGCAGTAGCGGTTCCTACAATGAGCAGTTCTTC. Its protein is CSSGSYNEQFF.

The V and J genes are TRBV5-1 and TRBJ1-2, with 9 positions matching TRBD1. J gave up 4 bases and V 3 bases, and 7 bases lay outside the gene matches. The CDR3 contains 15 residues. Germline V gene data show CDR1 as SGHRS and CDR2 as YFSETQ. In DNA, the CDR3 is TGCGCCAGCAGCTCGAGGACAGGGGCCGCCTATGGCTACACCTTC. As protein: CASSSRTGAAYGYTF. The complete variable domain, with remaining parts taken from reference TRBV5-1 and TRBJ1-2, reads KAGVTQTPRYLIKTRGQQVTLSCSPISGHRSVSWYQQTPGQGLQFLFEYFSETQRNKGNFPGRFSGRQFSNSRSEMNVSTLELGDSALYLCASSSRTGAAYGYTFGSGTRLTVV.

This rearrangement joins TRBV3-1 (or the pseudogene TRBV3-2) to TRBJ1-1; TRBD1 aligns across 8 bases. The CDR3 has 15 amino acids. CDR1 and CDR2 (germline): LGHDT, YNNKEL (reference sequence). With V trimmed by 8 bases and J by 5 bases, 13 bases remained unmatched. The CDR3 DNA reads as TGTGCCAGCTTAAGACCAGGGGGCTCGTGGACTGAAGCTTTCTTT. This translates into CASLRPGGSWTEAFF.

Only a few counts were recorded for this clone. The V call is TRBV4-2, the J call TRBJ1-5; D remains unclear. Trimming left V 0 bases short and J 7 bases short, with 7 bases between. CDR1 and CDR2 from the germline V gene are LGHNA and YNFKEQ. The CDR3 has 13 residues. CDR3 bases: TGTGCCAGCAGCCAAGATGATGGCCAGCCCCAGCATTTT. Its protein is CASSQDDGQPQHF.

This chain links TRBV6-4 with TRBJ2-3, with D possibly matching TRBD2 (6 bases). CDR1 is MRHNA, CDR2 SNTAGT, per germline. Trimming took off 2 bases at V and 1 base at J, with 10 bases between the two ends. The CDR3 extends over 15 amino acids. CDR3 in amino acids: CASSDRGLGTDTQYF. The CDR3, as DNA: TGTGCCAGCAGTGACAGGGGACTTGGCACAGATACGCAGTATTTT.

This chain uses TRBV3-1 (or the pseudogene TRBV3-2) with TRBJ2-2; D is possibly TRBD1 (6 bases). The CDR3 contains 14 residues. Germline values: CDR1 LGHDT, CDR2 YNNKEL (reference sequence). V lost 3 bases and J 3 bases, leaving 8 bases between the germline ends. The CDR3 bases are TGTGCCAGCAGCCACCGACAGGACACCGGGGAGCTGTTTTTT. Translated, it gives CASSHRQDTGELFF.

The J gene is TRBJ1-3, the V gene TRBV28; D might be TRBD1 (5 bases). The CDR3 runs to 16 residues. Germline V gene sequence: CDR1 MDHEN, CDR2 SYDVKM. With 3 bases removed from V and 2 bases from J, the gap between germline ends came to 14 bases. For the CDR3, the DNA is TGTGCCAGCAGTTTCGGCGGGACTATTGCTGGAAACACCATATATTTT. Encoded protein: CASSFGGTIAGNTIYF. Complete variable domain (other parts from reference TRBV28 and TRBJ1-3): DVKVTQSSRYLVKRTGEKVFLECVQDMDHENMFWYRQDPGLGLRLIYFSYDVKMKEKGDIPEGYSVSREKKERFSLILESASTNQTSMYLCASSFGGTIAGNTIYFGEGSWLTVV.

This clone was detected once. This chain uses TRBV10-3 with TRBJ2-3; 7 bases align to TRBD1. The CDR3 has 12 amino acids. Germline V gene data show CDR1 as ENHRY and CDR2 as SYGVKD. J lost 6 bases, V lost 7 bases, and 4 bases had no gene match. CDR3 bases: TGTGCCATCATGCAGACAGGGGATACGCAGTATTTT. The encoded protein is CAIMQTGDTQYF.

The chain has TRBV6-5 and TRBJ1-1; no clear D. V shed 11 bases and J shed 1 base, with 14 bases lying between them. CDR1 is MNHEY and CDR2 is SVGAGI in the germline V gene. The CDR3 length is 13 residues. The CDR3 region has the DNA TGTGCCTCCAGCGGGGTGAGGAACACTGAAGCTTTCTTT. Translating gives CASSGVRNTEAFF.

The chain recombines TRBV7-9 with TRBJ2-3; perhaps TRBD1 as D (5 bases). V was pared by 4 bases and J by 2 bases, with 16 bases between. The CDR3 totals 16 residues. CDR1 is SEHNR, CDR2 FQNEAQ, per germline (reference sequence). DNA of the CDR3: TGTGCCAGCAGCTCGAGGACATCGGGCCCCACAGATACGCAGTATTTT. This gives the protein CASSSRTSGPTDTQYF.

This rearrangement joins TRBV9 to TRBJ1-5; D not resolved. Germline lookup yields CDR1 SGDLS and CDR2 YYNGEE. This CDR3 contains 15 residues. The germline V and J ends were trimmed by 1 base and 6 bases, with 14 bases remaining between them. CDR3 DNA sequence: TGTGCCAGCAGCGTAAATCCCGGTCTTGGTCAGCCCCAGCATTTT. Translation gives CASSVNPGLGQPQHF.

The rearrangement joins TRBV9 to TRBJ1-1, with a possible D match to TRBD1 (5 bases). The germline V gene has CDR1 SGDLS and CDR2 YYNGEE. CDR3 length equals 14 residues. The ends were cut back, 3 bases at V and 3 bases at J, with 12 bases in the middle. The DNA of the CDR3 is TGTGCCAGCAGCGCACAGGTTGGGGACACTGAAGCTTTCTTT. Protein product: CASSAQVGDTEAFF.

The rearrangement joins TRBV4-1 to TRBJ2-5; 9 bases fit TRBD1. The V gene end was trimmed by 2 bases and the J gene end by 14 bases; junction bases not matched to a gene: 9. The CDR3 is 13 residues long. Germline-derived CDR1 and CDR2 are MGHRA and YSYEKL. The CDR3 is CASSQPTGGFRYF. The CDR3 region has the DNA TGCGCCAGCAGCCAACCTACAGGGGGCTTTAGATACTTC.

In this sample, this clone turned up once. The genes are TRBV2 and TRBJ1-4, with 8 bases identical to TRBD1. The germline V gene has CDR1 SNHLY and CDR2 FYNNEI. The CDR3 has 15 amino acids. V shed 6 bases, J shed 6 bases, and the junction held 9 bases outside the gene matches. The CDR3 reads CASRVDRGQDEKLFF. The CDR3 DNA sequence: TGTGCCAGCAGGGTAGACAGGGGACAGGATGAAAAACTGTTTTTT.

This clone was seen a single time. The chain joins TRBV3-1 (or the pseudogene TRBV3-2) to TRBJ2-4; the D gene is possibly TRBD2 (7 bases). V was trimmed by 1 base and J by 7 bases, leaving 17 bases between them. Germline V gene sequence: CDR1 LGHDT, CDR2 YNNKEL (reference sequence). There are 16 residues in the CDR3. DNA for the CDR3: TGTGCCAGCAGCCAAGTGGAAAGGGGGGGCCTGAACATTCAGTACTTC. Translated, it gives CASSQVERGGLNIQYF.

This chain joins TRBV5-5 and TRBJ2-5; D not certain. Germline V gives CDR1 SGHKS, CDR2 YYEKEE (reference sequence). V was cut by 0 bases and J by 3 bases, with 9 bases left in between. The CDR3 runs to 14 residues. The CDR3 nucleotides are TGTGCCAGCAGCTTGGGCAACAGAGAAGAGACCCAGTACTTC. Translated, it gives CASSLGNREETQYF.

The CDR3 DNA follows: TGTGCCAGCAGCTTCGCGCGGGGGGGTGTTTTGGGGACCCAGTACTTC. It encodes CASSFARGGVLGTQYF. The rearrangement joins TRBV7-2 to TRBJ2-5, with 9 bases fitting TRBD2. V trimming: 3 bases; J trimming: 7 bases; junction bases outside the gene matches: 12. There are 16 residues in the CDR3. CDR1 SGHTA and CDR2 FQGNSA come from the germline V gene.

This chain uses TRBV19 with TRBJ1-2; the match to TRBD1 covers 7 bases. The V and J ends lost 6 bases and 4 bases, in that order; junction bases with no gene match: 17. The CDR3 is 17 amino acids. CDR1 LNHDA and CDR2 SQIVND come from the germline V gene (reference sequence). The CDR3 is CASRSELKDWDSYGYTF. The DNA of the CDR3 is TGTGCCAGTAGATCAGAACTTAAAGATTGGGACAGCTATGGCTACACCTTC.

This clone was picked up a small number of times. The rearrangement joins TRBV2 to TRBJ1-5, with TRBD1 matching over 7 bases. This CDR3 region has 15 residues. Germline V gene lookup returns CDR1 SNHLY and CDR2 FYNNEI. Germline trimming cut 6 bases from V and 1 base from J; bases unmatched to any gene: 6. CDR3 sequence: CASSRQGTSNQPQHF. The CDR3 DNA sequence: TGTGCCAGCAGCCGACAGGGAACGAGCAATCAGCCCCAGCATTTT.

CDR3 coding DNA: TGCGCCAGCAGCCCCTCGGGGACAGGAGAAGAGACCCAGTACTTC. This translates into CASSPSGTGEETQYF. This chain connects TRBV5-1 to TRBJ2-5, with 8 bases lining up with TRBD1. Germline V gene lookup returns CDR1 SGHRS and CDR2 YFSETQ. V was pared by 4 bases and J by 3 bases, with 8 bases of the junction left unmatched. The CDR3 is 15 residues long.

This clone has only one observation. J is TRBJ2-7 and V is TRBV1; the table assigns TRBD2, which was not confirmed against the DNA. TRBV1 is marked as a pseudogene. The CDR3 has 17 amino acids. CDR3 sequence (DNA): TGCACCAGCAGCCCCCTGAGCGGGTCCCACAGCTCCTACGAGCAGTACTTC. This sequence encodes CTSSPLSGSHSSYEQYF.